These T cell receptor beta chains were read from a single sample in a study of T and B cells in COVID-19 patients. TCRdb independently ran MiXCR on the multiplex PCR reads; one entry per CDR3 protein. The top ten hold about 36% of the sample, which has roughly 4,700 distinct CDR3 sequences, approximately 30% seen once. Sequences were obtained from blood. The receptor set was obtained from a human donor with active COVID-19. Each CDR3 is given with its conserved first and last residue. Each record gives: CDR3 DNA, CDR3 protein, J gene, clone size, V gene, D gene. D genes are given only for firm matches. Only part of the rows carry a size: once, few, many, or a class if the clone is expanded.

CDR3nt: TGTGCCAGTACCTCGGCGAGGACCAAGAACACTGAAGCTTTCTTT
CDR3aa: CASTSARTKNTEAFF
j_gene: TRBJ1-1
abundance: .
v_gene: TRBV19
d_gene: .

CDR3nt: TGTGCCAGCAGCTTAGCCGCGGGAGTAGCACAGTACTTC
CDR3aa: CASSLAAGVAQYF
j_gene: TRBJ2-7
abundance: .
v_gene: TRBV7-9
d_gene: TRBD2

CDR3nt: TGTGCCAGCAGTTACTCGTCTAGCGTCGACAATGAGCAGTTCTTC
CDR3aa: CASSYSSSVDNEQFF
j_gene: TRBJ2-1
abundance: medium-sized
v_gene: TRBV6-5
d_gene: .

CDR3nt: TGTGCCAGCACCAGGGGCGGACAGCATACCAGTGCCTATGGCTACACCTTC
CDR3aa: CASTRGGQHTSAYGYTF
j_gene: TRBJ1-2
abundance: medium-sized
v_gene: TRBV12-3/TRBV12-4
d_gene: .

CDR3nt: TGTGCCAGCAGCCCACGGACCGACGGAGAGACCCAGTACTTC
CDR3aa: CASSPRTDGETQYF
j_gene: TRBJ2-5
abundance: few
v_gene: TRBV7-2
d_gene: .

CDR3nt: TGTGCCTGGAGTGGGGGACTTGTCTACGAGCAGTACTTC
CDR3aa: CAWSGGLVYEQYF
j_gene: TRBJ2-7
abundance: medium-sized
v_gene: TRBV30
d_gene: .

CDR3nt: TGTGCCAGCAGTATCCGACTAGCGGGACCCAATGAGCAGTTCTTC
CDR3aa: CASSIRLAGPNEQFF
j_gene: TRBJ2-1
abundance: .
v_gene: TRBV6-1
d_gene: TRBD2

CDR3nt: TGTGCCAGTGTCCGGGACACAAGCTCCTACGAGCAGTACTTC
CDR3aa: CASVRDTSSYEQYF
j_gene: TRBJ2-7
abundance: few
v_gene: TRBV7-9
d_gene: .

CDR3nt: TGTGCCAGCAGCCCTAAAGGGGAAGGGACACTCACTGAAGCTTTCTTT
CDR3aa: CASSPKGEGTLTEAFF
j_gene: TRBJ1-1
abundance: .
v_gene: TRBV7-9
d_gene: .

CDR3nt: TGCGCCAGCAGCTCCGGAGGGCAGGGGCCCTACGAGCAGTACTTC
CDR3aa: CASSSGGQGPYEQYF
j_gene: TRBJ2-7
abundance: few
v_gene: TRBV5-1
d_gene: .

CDR3nt: TGTGCCAGCAGGACGGACACAGACTACGAGCAGTACTTC
CDR3aa: CASRTDTDYEQYF
j_gene: TRBJ2-7
abundance: medium-sized
v_gene: TRBV5-6
d_gene: .

CDR3nt: TGTGCCAGCTCACCGGTCAAAGCGGGAGGGCCAACAGATACGCAGTATTTT
CDR3aa: CASSPVKAGGPTDTQYF
j_gene: TRBJ2-3
abundance: medium-sized
v_gene: TRBV18
d_gene: TRBD2

CDR3nt: TGTGCCAGCAGTTACGATTGGCGGGAGGGCCGGGTTCGAGAGACCCAGTACTTC
CDR3aa: CASSYDWREGRVRETQYF
j_gene: TRBJ2-5
abundance: few
v_gene: TRBV6-2/TRBV6-3
d_gene: TRBD2

CDR3nt: TGTGCCAGCAGTCCCACCCGGACTAGCGGGCCTTTTACCCCCTACGAGCAGTACTTC
CDR3aa: CASSPTRTSGPFTPYEQYF
j_gene: TRBJ2-7
abundance: few
v_gene: TRBV27
d_gene: TRBD2

CDR3nt: TGTGCCAGCAGCCTCTATCAAGAGACCCAGTACTTC
CDR3aa: CASSLYQETQYF
j_gene: TRBJ2-5
abundance: .
v_gene: TRBV7-2
d_gene: .

CDR3nt: TGTGCCACTCACTACGTCCTCCGCAGGGGAAGCGAGCAGTACTTC
CDR3aa: CATHYVLRRGSEQYF
j_gene: TRBJ2-7
abundance: few
v_gene: TRBV24-1
d_gene: .

CDR3nt: TGTGCCAGCAGTCCGCCGGGACTAGCGGGAGTTCTGGGCGAGCAGTACTTC
CDR3aa: CASSPPGLAGVLGEQYF
j_gene: TRBJ2-7
abundance: .
v_gene: TRBV12-3/TRBV12-4
d_gene: TRBD2

CDR3nt: TGCAGTGCTTATCAGACGGTGAACACTGAAGCTTTCTTT
CDR3aa: CSAYQTVNTEAFF
j_gene: TRBJ1-1
abundance: .
v_gene: TRBV20-1
d_gene: .

CDR3nt: TGTGCCAGCAGCTTCGGACAGTACGAGCAGTACTTC
CDR3aa: CASSFGQYEQYF
j_gene: TRBJ2-7
abundance: .
v_gene: TRBV5-6
d_gene: .

CDR3nt: TGCGCCAGCAGCTTGATGGGGACAACCAACTACGAGCAGTACTTC
CDR3aa: CASSLMGTTNYEQYF
j_gene: TRBJ2-7
abundance: few
v_gene: TRBV5-1
d_gene: .

CDR3nt: TGTGCCATCAGTCCGAGGGTTAGCGGGACCCACGAGCAGTACTTC
CDR3aa: CAISPRVSGTHEQYF
j_gene: TRBJ2-7
abundance: medium-sized
v_gene: TRBV10-3
d_gene: TRBD2

CDR3nt: TGTGCCTGGAGTTTAGCGGGGGCTACTGGCTACACCTTC
CDR3aa: CAWSLAGATGYTF
j_gene: TRBJ1-2
abundance: medium-sized
v_gene: TRBV30
d_gene: .

CDR3nt: TGTGCCTTCCGAGGGGGGCCCTATGGCTACACCTTC
CDR3aa: CAFRGGPYGYTF
j_gene: TRBJ1-2
abundance: medium-sized
v_gene: TRBV30
d_gene: .

CDR3nt: TGTGCCAGCAGCTTCGACGAGGCAGATACGCAGTATTTT
CDR3aa: CASSFDEADTQYF
j_gene: TRBJ2-3
abundance: medium-sized
v_gene: TRBV5-4
d_gene: .

CDR3nt: TGTGCCAGCAGTTATAGGGCGGGGGTGGGCAATCAGCCCCAGCATTTT
CDR3aa: CASSYRAGVGNQPQHF
j_gene: TRBJ1-5
abundance: few
v_gene: TRBV6-5
d_gene: .

CDR3nt: TGTGCCAGCAGCCAGGGGGAGACCCAGTACTTC
CDR3aa: CASSQGETQYF
j_gene: TRBJ2-5
abundance: .
v_gene: TRBV11-2
d_gene: .

CDR3nt: TGCAGCGTTCTAGATTTTGGCGGGGAGCTGTTTTTT
CDR3aa: CSVLDFGGELFF
j_gene: TRBJ2-2
abundance: large
v_gene: TRBV29-1
d_gene: .

CDR3nt: TGCGCCAGCACCCCCACAGGGCTACCTCGCGTTAATGGACTAGCGGGAGGGTCAGAGACCCAGTACTTC
CDR3aa: CASTPTGLPRVNGLAGGSETQYF
j_gene: TRBJ2-5
abundance: .
v_gene: TRBV12-3/TRBV12-4
d_gene: TRBD2

CDR3nt: TGTGCCAGCAGCCTCGGGATCGGACTGATAACTAATGAAAAACTGTTTTTT
CDR3aa: CASSLGIGLITNEKLFF
j_gene: TRBJ1-4
abundance: medium-sized
v_gene: TRBV12-3/TRBV12-4
d_gene: .

CDR3nt: TGTGCCACCATGGGGAGGGCAGATACGCAGTATTTT
CDR3aa: CATMGRADTQYF
j_gene: TRBJ2-3
abundance: medium-sized
v_gene: TRBV24-1
d_gene: TRBD2

CDR3nt: TGTGCCAGCAGTCCCGGGACTAGCGGATACAATGAGCAGTTCTTC
CDR3aa: CASSPGTSGYNEQFF
j_gene: TRBJ2-1
abundance: medium-sized
v_gene: TRBV12-3/TRBV12-4
d_gene: TRBD2

CDR3nt: TGTGCCAGCAGCCGCGCACCGGACAGGGCGTCTAATTCACCCCTCCACTTT
CDR3aa: CASSRAPDRASNSPLHF
j_gene: TRBJ1-6
abundance: medium-sized
v_gene: TRBV6-2/TRBV6-3
d_gene: TRBD1

CDR3nt: TGCAGTGCTAGAGAGTTCGGCTACAATGGGTTATACGAGCAGTACTTC
CDR3aa: CSAREFGYNGLYEQYF
j_gene: TRBJ2-7
abundance: .
v_gene: TRBV20-1
d_gene: .

CDR3nt: TGTGCCAGCAGTGCCGGACTAGCGGCGACCAGGGTTGTTCAGTACTTC
CDR3aa: CASSAGLAATRVVQYF
j_gene: TRBJ2-4
abundance: .
v_gene: TRBV6-1
d_gene: TRBD2

CDR3nt: TGCAGTGCCGGGACCCTTGATTATGGCTACACCTTC
CDR3aa: CSAGTLDYGYTF
j_gene: TRBJ1-2
abundance: .
v_gene: TRBV20-1
d_gene: .

CDR3nt: TGCGCCAGCAGCCCCATAACCCATGAGCAGTTCTTC
CDR3aa: CASSPITHEQFF
j_gene: TRBJ2-1
abundance: .
v_gene: TRBV5-1
d_gene: .

CDR3nt: TGCGCCAGCAGCCAAGACGACAGGGAGTTTAGGAATGAGCAGTTCTTC
CDR3aa: CASSQDDREFRNEQFF
j_gene: TRBJ2-1
abundance: .
v_gene: TRBV4-3
d_gene: TRBD1

CDR3nt: TGTGCCAGTAGTATCGGTGGGGCGGCGGGTGGAGACAATGAGCAGTTCTTC
CDR3aa: CASSIGGAAGGDNEQFF
j_gene: TRBJ2-1
abundance: few
v_gene: TRBV19
d_gene: .

CDR3nt: TGTGCCAGCAGCCGCAGCGGGAGGGCCAGGGGTGAGCAGTTCTTC
CDR3aa: CASSRSGRARGEQFF
j_gene: TRBJ2-1
abundance: medium-sized
v_gene: TRBV27
d_gene: TRBD2

CDR3nt: TGTGCCATCAGTGATAACCCTGGAAGTGTCACAGATACGCAGTATTTT
CDR3aa: CAISDNPGSVTDTQYF
j_gene: TRBJ2-3
abundance: few
v_gene: TRBV10-3
d_gene: .

CDR3nt: TGTGCCAGCTCAGGACAGATCACTGAAGCTTTCTTT
CDR3aa: CASSGQITEAFF
j_gene: TRBJ1-1
abundance: few
v_gene: TRBV18
d_gene: .

CDR3nt: TGTGCCAGTAGGACAGGGGCGTACACCGGGGAGCTGTTTTTT
CDR3aa: CASRTGAYTGELFF
j_gene: TRBJ2-2
abundance: large
v_gene: TRBV19
d_gene: TRBD1

CDR3nt: TGTGCCAGCAGTTTATCGGGACAGGGGTTGAGGGGTTCTGATACGCAGTATTTT
CDR3aa: CASSLSGQGLRGSDTQYF
j_gene: TRBJ2-3
abundance: .
v_gene: TRBV27
d_gene: TRBD1

CDR3nt: TGTGCCAGCACCCTTAGATCTGGCACCATATATTTT
CDR3aa: CASTLRSGTIYF
j_gene: TRBJ1-3
abundance: .
v_gene: TRBV7-9
d_gene: .

CDR3nt: TGTGCCAGCAGCTTTGACGGGACAGCGAAGGTAGCTTTCTTT
CDR3aa: CASSFDGTAKVAFF
j_gene: TRBJ1-1
abundance: .
v_gene: TRBV5-4
d_gene: TRBD1

CDR3nt: TGTGCCAGCAGCTTGGATCAGGGAGGTTATCAGCCCCAGCATTTT
CDR3aa: CASSLDQGGYQPQHF
j_gene: TRBJ1-5
abundance: few
v_gene: TRBV5-6
d_gene: .

CDR3nt: TGTGCCAGCAGTTACTCGAGGACCAGGGGGAGTTACGAGCAGTACTTC
CDR3aa: CASSYSRTRGSYEQYF
j_gene: TRBJ2-7
abundance: medium-sized
v_gene: TRBV6-2/TRBV6-3
d_gene: TRBD1

CDR3nt: TGTGCCAGCAGCTTATCGGATGAGGGGGAGACCCAGTACTTC
CDR3aa: CASSLSDEGETQYF
j_gene: TRBJ2-5
abundance: .
v_gene: TRBV5-5
d_gene: .

CDR3nt: TGTGCCAGTATACCAGCGGGACAATTCACCGGGGAGCTGTTTTTT
CDR3aa: CASIPAGQFTGELFF
j_gene: TRBJ2-2
abundance: .
v_gene: TRBV19
d_gene: .

CDR3nt: TGTGCCAGCAGCTTGGTAGGCAACGGGGCCAACGTCCTGACTTTC
CDR3aa: CASSLVGNGANVLTF
j_gene: TRBJ2-6
abundance: medium-sized
v_gene: TRBV5-4
d_gene: .

CDR3nt: TGTGCCAGCAGTGCCTTAGCGGGACCCAATGAGCAGTTCTTC
CDR3aa: CASSALAGPNEQFF
j_gene: TRBJ2-1
abundance: .
v_gene: TRBV27
d_gene: TRBD2

CDR3nt: TGTGCCAGCAGCCATAGGAACTTCTACGAGCAGTACTTC
CDR3aa: CASSHRNFYEQYF
j_gene: TRBJ2-7
abundance: .
v_gene: TRBV7-9
d_gene: .